This T cell receptor (beta chain) was recovered during a study of control samples from healthy donors and cancer patients. CDR3 length equals 12 residues. Germline lookup yields CDR1 MNHEY and CDR2 SVGAGI. With 6 bases removed from V and 3 bases from J, the gap between germline ends came to 9 bases. Data came from immunoSEQ multiplex PCR; TCRdb stores just in-frame clones and leaves some out. The table lists fewer than 100,000 clones, more than 75% of them singletons, with approximately 2% in the top ten. The V and J genes are TRBV6-5 and TRBJ2-7; D possibly corresponds to TRBD1 (5 bases). The sample was blood. The clonotype originates from a man aged 55-75 years in good health. CDR3 protein: CASRDNLYEQYF. The CDR3 nucleotides are TGTGCCAGCAGGGACAACCTCTACGAGCAGTACTTC.